The rows below give T cell receptor beta chains drawn from one sample of a study of cytomegalovirus exposure and HLA in healthy donors. Sequencing used immunoSEQ multiplex PCR; TCRdb keeps in-frame clones, though not all of them. This sample carries around 160,000 clones, approximately 80% of them seen once, and the ten largest clones take around 2.2%. Source material: PBMCs. Every receptor here comes from a man aged 50-59 years in good health and CMV-seropositive. Each CDR3 is given with its conserved first and last residue. The order of the fields is D gene, clone size, V gene, CDR3 length, J gene, CDR3 DNA, CDR3 protein. D genes are given only for firm matches. Not every row has a clone size; where given, it reads once, few, many or a size class.

D gene: .; clone size: .; V gene: TRBV6-5; CDR3 length: 15; J gene: TRBJ1-2; CDR3 DNA: TGTGCCAGCAGTCAAGGAGAGTTTAGGGGGTTTGGCTACACCTTC; CDR3 protein: CASSQGEFRGFGYTF
D gene: .; clone size: .; V gene: TRBV5-1; CDR3 length: 15; J gene: TRBJ1-2; CDR3 DNA: TGCGCCAGCAGCTTGGATCCCGACACCGCTCGGGGCTACACCTTC; CDR3 protein: CASSLDPDTARGYTF
D gene: .; clone size: once; V gene: TRBV6-5; CDR3 length: 15; J gene: TRBJ1-5; CDR3 DNA: TGTGCCAGCAGTACCAGGGGTAGAGGCAATCAGCCCCAGCATTTT; CDR3 protein: CASSTRGRGNQPQHF
D gene: TRBD1; clone size: .; V gene: TRBV25-1; CDR3 length: 14; J gene: TRBJ1-1; CDR3 DNA: TGTGCCAGCAGGGAGACAGGGATGAACACTGAAGCTTTCTTT; CDR3 protein: CASRETGMNTEAFF
D gene: .; clone size: .; V gene: TRBV11-2; CDR3 length: 14; J gene: TRBJ1-6; CDR3 DNA: TGTGCCAGCAGCGCCAGCTCAGGGAATTCACCCCTCCACTTT; CDR3 protein: CASSASSGNSPLHF
D gene: .; clone size: .; V gene: TRBV6-7; CDR3 length: 14; J gene: TRBJ2-5; CDR3 DNA: TGTGCCAGCAGTTACAGGGGTCGGGCCAAATGCAGGTACTTC; CDR3 protein: CASSYRGRAKCRYF
D gene: .; clone size: .; V gene: TRBV7-9; CDR3 length: 12; J gene: TRBJ2-1; CDR3 DNA: TGTGCCAGCAGTTCCCAGGGGTCTGAGCAGTTCTTC; CDR3 protein: CASSSQGSEQFF
D gene: .; clone size: .; V gene: TRBV10-3; CDR3 length: 13; J gene: TRBJ2-7; CDR3 DNA: TGTGCCATCGGGTTAGACAGCGCCTACGAGCAGTACTTC; CDR3 protein: CAIGLDSAYEQYF
D gene: .; clone size: .; V gene: TRBV9; CDR3 length: 15; J gene: TRBJ1-6; CDR3 DNA: TGTGCCAGCAGCGTAGGGGACACCTATAATTCACCCCTCCACTTT; CDR3 protein: CASSVGDTYNSPLHF
D gene: TRBD1; clone size: few; V gene: TRBV9; CDR3 length: 15; J gene: TRBJ1-1; CDR3 DNA: TGTGCCAGCAGCCCCCGGACAGGGGCGAACACTGAAGCTTTCTTT; CDR3 protein: CASSPRTGANTEAFF
D gene: TRBD1; clone size: .; V gene: TRBV7-9; CDR3 length: 13; J gene: TRBJ1-1; CDR3 DNA: TGTGCCAGCAGCGATGGACAGGGAACTGAAGCTTTCTTT; CDR3 protein: CASSDGQGTEAFF
D gene: .; clone size: .; V gene: TRBV7-2; CDR3 length: 12; J gene: TRBJ1-2; CDR3 DNA: TGTGCCAGCAGCTTAAGAGGGATTGGGGAAACCTTC; CDR3 protein: CASSLRGIGETF
D gene: .; clone size: .; V gene: TRBV19; CDR3 length: 15; J gene: TRBJ1-3; CDR3 DNA: TGTGCCAGTAGTCCCCGACAGAGCTCTGGAAACACCATATATTTT; CDR3 protein: CASSPRQSSGNTIYF
D gene: .; clone size: .; V gene: TRBV6-1; CDR3 length: 14; J gene: TRBJ1-1; CDR3 DNA: TGTGCCAGCAGTCCAGACTGGGGGCGGACTGAAGCTTTCTTT; CDR3 protein: CASSPDWGRTEAFF
D gene: .; clone size: .; V gene: TRBV12-5; CDR3 length: 16; J gene: TRBJ2-5; CDR3 DNA: TGTGCTAGTGGTTCCTCGTCGTCCCAGGGCCAAGAGACCCAGTACTTC; CDR3 protein: CASGSSSSQGQETQYF
D gene: TRBD2; clone size: .; V gene: TRBV10-2; CDR3 length: 17; J gene: TRBJ2-7; CDR3 DNA: TGCGCCAGCAGTATGGGGCGGGGGGGCCCAAAACTTGACGAGCAGTACTTC; CDR3 protein: CASSMGRGGPKLDEQYF
D gene: .; clone size: .; V gene: TRBV7-6; CDR3 length: 14; J gene: TRBJ1-5; CDR3 DNA: TGTGCCAGCAGCTTGGGGGGGTGGAGACAGCCCCAGCATTTT; CDR3 protein: CASSLGGWRQPQHF
D gene: .; clone size: once; V gene: TRBV7-3; CDR3 length: 13; J gene: TRBJ2-2; CDR3 DNA: TGTGCCAGCAGCGCCTCGGGGTCCGGGGAGCTGTTTTTT; CDR3 protein: CASSASGSGELFF
D gene: TRBD2; clone size: .; V gene: TRBV7-8; CDR3 length: 17; J gene: TRBJ2-7; CDR3 DNA: TGTGCCAGCAGCTTAGTGGGGCAAGTAGCGGGGGTCTACGAGCAGTACTTC; CDR3 protein: CASSLVGQVAGVYEQYF
D gene: TRBD2; clone size: .; V gene: TRBV12-5; CDR3 length: 15; J gene: TRBJ2-1; CDR3 DNA: TGTGCTAGTGGTCCGGGCGGACTAGCGAGGAATGAGCAGTTCTTC; CDR3 protein: CASGPGGLARNEQFF
D gene: .; clone size: .; V gene: TRBV10-3; CDR3 length: 16; J gene: TRBJ2-2; CDR3 DNA: TGTGCCATCGGGGGGGATGGCGGGGGCGGAACCGGGGAGCTGTTTTTT; CDR3 protein: CAIGGDGGGGTGELFF
D gene: TRBD2; clone size: .; V gene: TRBV7-2; CDR3 length: 16; J gene: TRBJ2-1; CDR3 DNA: TGTGCCAGCAGCTTAGCGACTAGCGGAGGATACAATGAGCAGTTCTTC; CDR3 protein: CASSLATSGGYNEQFF
D gene: .; clone size: few; V gene: TRBV5-5; CDR3 length: 15; J gene: TRBJ1-6; CDR3 DNA: TGTGCCAGCAGCTATTCGGACAGTTTGAATTCACCCCTCCACTTT; CDR3 protein: CASSYSDSLNSPLHF
D gene: TRBD1; clone size: .; V gene: TRBV18; CDR3 length: 16; J gene: TRBJ1-2; CDR3 DNA: TGTGCCAGCTCACCAGGGACAGGCAATCTTGGATATGGCTACACCTTC; CDR3 protein: CASSPGTGNLGYGYTF
D gene: .; clone size: .; V gene: TRBV4-1; CDR3 length: 15; J gene: TRBJ2-3; CDR3 DNA: TGCGCCAGCAGCCAAGATTTCAACTCTCGGGATACGCAGTATTTT; CDR3 protein: CASSQDFNSRDTQYF
D gene: TRBD1; clone size: .; V gene: TRBV4-3; CDR3 length: 15; J gene: TRBJ1-6; CDR3 DNA: TGCGCCAGCAGCCGTTGGACAGGGGAGAATTCACCCCTCCACTTT; CDR3 protein: CASSRWTGENSPLHF
D gene: .; clone size: .; V gene: TRBV23-1; CDR3 length: 15; J gene: TRBJ2-3; CDR3 DNA: TGCGCCAGCAGTCACCACCCACCGCGCCCAGATACGCAGTATTTT; CDR3 protein: CASSHHPPRPDTQYF